This T cell receptor beta chain is drawn from a study of tumour-infiltrating T cells in Burkitt lymphoma. For the study at large: This cohort included all epidemiological subtypes of Burkitt lymphoma. Overall and progression-free survival were predicted by productive clonality.

The germline gives CDR1 MNHEY, CDR2 SMNVEV (reference sequence). The V end was cut by 3 bases, the J end by 0 bases, with 14 bases between. The CDR3 loop spans 16 amino acids. This clone was picked up a small number of times. As yet, its antigen is unknown. Study results and limitations: Public clonotypes, several, appeared across numerous Burkitt lymphoma patients.

Using immunoSEQ multiplex PCR, the repertoire was profiled, and TCRdb retains in-frame clones only, with some absent. In the table there are fewer than 3,500 clones, 14% of which are singletons. The sequenced sample consisted of tumor tissue. This receptor was obtained from a human donor with Burkitt lymphoma. This chain uses TRBV27 with TRBJ1-1; D is perhaps TRBD1 (6 bases). The CDR3 here is CASSLGGGPLNTEAFF. CDR3 bases: TGTGCCAGCAGTTTGGGAGGGGGTCCCTTGAACACTGAAGCTTTCTTT.